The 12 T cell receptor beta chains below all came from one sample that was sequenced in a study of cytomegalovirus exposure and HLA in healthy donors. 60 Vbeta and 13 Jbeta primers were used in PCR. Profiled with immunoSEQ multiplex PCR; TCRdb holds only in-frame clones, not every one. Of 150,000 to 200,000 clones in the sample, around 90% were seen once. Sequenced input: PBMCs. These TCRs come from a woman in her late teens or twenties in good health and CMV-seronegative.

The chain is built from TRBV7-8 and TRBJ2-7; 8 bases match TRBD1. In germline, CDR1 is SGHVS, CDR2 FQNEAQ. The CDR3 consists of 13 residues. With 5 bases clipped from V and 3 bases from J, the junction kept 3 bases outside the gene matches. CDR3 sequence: CASSIGQGYEQYF. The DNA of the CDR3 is TGTGCCAGCAGCATAGGACAGGGCTACGAGCAGTACTTC. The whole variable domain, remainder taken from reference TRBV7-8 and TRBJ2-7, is GAGVSQSPRYKVAKRGQDVALRCDPISGHVSLFWYQQALGQGPEFLTYFQNEAQLDKSGLPSDRFFAERPEGSVSTLKIQRTQQEDSAVYLCASSIGQGYEQYFGPGTRLTVT.

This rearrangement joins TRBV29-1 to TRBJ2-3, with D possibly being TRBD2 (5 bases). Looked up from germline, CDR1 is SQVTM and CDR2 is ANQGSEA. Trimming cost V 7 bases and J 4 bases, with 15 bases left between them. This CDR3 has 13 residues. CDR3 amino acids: CSAQLVPADTQYF. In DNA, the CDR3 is TGCAGCGCCCAACTAGTCCCCGCAGATACGCAGTATTTT.

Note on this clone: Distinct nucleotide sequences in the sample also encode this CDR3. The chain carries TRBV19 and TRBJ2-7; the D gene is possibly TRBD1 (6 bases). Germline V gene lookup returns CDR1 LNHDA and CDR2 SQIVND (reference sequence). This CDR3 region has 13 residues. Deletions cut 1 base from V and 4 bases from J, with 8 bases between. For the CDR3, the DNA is TGTGCCAGTAGTATAGGTCAGGGGTACGAGCAGTACTTC. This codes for CASSIGQGYEQYF.

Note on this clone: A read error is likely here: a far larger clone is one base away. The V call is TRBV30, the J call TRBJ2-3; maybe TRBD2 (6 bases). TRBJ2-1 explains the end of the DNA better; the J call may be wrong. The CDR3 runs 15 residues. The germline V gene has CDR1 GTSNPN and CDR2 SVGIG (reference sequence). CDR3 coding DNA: TGTGCCTGGCTTTCTAGCGCGCCTACCTACAATGAGCAGTTCTTC. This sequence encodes CAWLSSAPTYNEQFF.

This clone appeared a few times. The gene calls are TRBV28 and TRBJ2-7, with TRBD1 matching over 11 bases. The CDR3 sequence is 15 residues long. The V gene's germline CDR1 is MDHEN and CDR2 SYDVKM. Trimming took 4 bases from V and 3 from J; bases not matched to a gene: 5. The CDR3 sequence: CASSSVGQGDYEQYF. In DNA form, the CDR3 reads TGTGCCAGCAGTTCGGTGGGACAGGGGGACTACGAGCAGTACTTC.

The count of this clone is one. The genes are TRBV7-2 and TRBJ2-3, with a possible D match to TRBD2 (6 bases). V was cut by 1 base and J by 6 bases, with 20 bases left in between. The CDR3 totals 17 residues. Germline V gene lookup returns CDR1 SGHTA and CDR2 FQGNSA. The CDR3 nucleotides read TGTGCCAGCAGCTTAGAAAGGACTATGACGAACCGGGATACGCAGTATTTT. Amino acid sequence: CASSLERTMTNRDTQYF.

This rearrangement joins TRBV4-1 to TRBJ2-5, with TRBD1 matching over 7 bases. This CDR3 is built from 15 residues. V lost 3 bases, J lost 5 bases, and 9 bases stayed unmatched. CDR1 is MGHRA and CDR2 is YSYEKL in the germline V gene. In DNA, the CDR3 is TGCGCCAGCAGCCAGCCCGACAGGGATCGGGAGACCCAGTACTTC. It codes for CASSQPDRDRETQYF.

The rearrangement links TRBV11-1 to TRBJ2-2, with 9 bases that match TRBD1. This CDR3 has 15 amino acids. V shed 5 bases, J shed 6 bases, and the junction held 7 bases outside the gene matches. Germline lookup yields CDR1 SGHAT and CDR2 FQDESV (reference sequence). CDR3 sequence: CASSMGQGMAGELFF. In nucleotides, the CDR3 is TGTGCCAGCAGCATGGGACAGGGTATGGCCGGGGAGCTGTTTTTT.

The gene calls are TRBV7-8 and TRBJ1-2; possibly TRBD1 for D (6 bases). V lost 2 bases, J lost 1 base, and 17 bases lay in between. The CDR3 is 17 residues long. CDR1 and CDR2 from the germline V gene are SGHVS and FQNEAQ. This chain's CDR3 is CASSLSTGLQINYGYTF. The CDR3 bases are TGTGCCAGCAGCTTATCGACAGGCCTCCAGATTAACTATGGCTACACCTTC. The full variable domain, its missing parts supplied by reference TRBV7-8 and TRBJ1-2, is GAGVSQSPRYKVAKRGQDVALRCDPISGHVSLFWYQQALGQGPEFLTYFQNEAQLDKSGLPSDRFFAERPEGSVSTLKIQRTQQEDSAVYLCASSLSTGLQINYGYTFGSGTRLTVV.

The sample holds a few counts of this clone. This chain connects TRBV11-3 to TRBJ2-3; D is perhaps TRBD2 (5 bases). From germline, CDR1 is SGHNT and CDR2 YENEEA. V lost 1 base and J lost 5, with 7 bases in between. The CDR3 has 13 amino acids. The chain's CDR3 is CASSLAGKDTQYF. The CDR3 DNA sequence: TGTGCCAGCAGCTTAGCGGGGAAAGATACGCAGTATTTT.

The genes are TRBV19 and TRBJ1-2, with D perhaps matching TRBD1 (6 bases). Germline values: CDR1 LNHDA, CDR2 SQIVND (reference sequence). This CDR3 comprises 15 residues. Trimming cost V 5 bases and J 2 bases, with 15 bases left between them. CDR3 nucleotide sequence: TGTGCCAGTAGTCCCCCCAGGGGTTCCAACTATGGCTACACCTTC. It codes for CASSPPRGSNYGYTF.

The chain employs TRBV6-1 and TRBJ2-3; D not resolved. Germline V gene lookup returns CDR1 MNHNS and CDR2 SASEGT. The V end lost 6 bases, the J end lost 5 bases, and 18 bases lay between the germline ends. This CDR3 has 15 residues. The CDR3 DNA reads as TGTGCCAGCAGCGTTGTAGAGTGGAGTAGAGATACGCAGTATTTT. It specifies CASSVVEWSRDTQYF.